These 19 T cell receptor beta chains were sequenced from one sample in a study of T-cell memory formation after mild COVID-19. TCRdb independently ran MiXCR on the 5' RACE reads; one entry per CDR3 protein. This table holds 110,000 or so distinct CDR3 sequences, about 20% found once. The sequencing sample was made of PBMCs or a T cell subset sorted from them (not recorded which). The receptor source for this set is a man aged 18 to 29 who had mild COVID-19 (a few samples of this study predate the infection). Cell type and time point are not known.

This clonotype showed up many times. V gene TRBV7-9 combines with J gene TRBJ2-4; weak D call: TRBD2 (6 bases). Looked up from germline, CDR1 is SEHNR and CDR2 is FQNEAQ (reference sequence). This CDR3 contains 16 residues. Trimming cost V 4 bases and J 0 bases, with 13 bases left between them. The CDR3 protein is CASSWTTAEAKNIQYF. In DNA form, the CDR3 reads TGTGCCAGCAGCTGGACTACCGCCGAAGCCAAAAACATTCAGTACTTC.

This clonotype was counted a few times. The rearrangement joins TRBV7-9 to TRBJ2-7; 8 bases are a match to TRBD2. After removal of 10 bases from V and 0 bases from J, the junction contained 5 bases not matched to a gene. Germline CDR1 and CDR2: SEHNR and FQNEAQ (reference sequence). The CDR3 contains 13 residues. The DNA for the CDR3 is TGTGCCACAGCGGGGGCCCTCTCCTACGAGCAGTACTTC. Protein: CATAGALSYEQYF.

This sequence joins TRBV29-1 and TRBJ2-1; D perhaps matches TRBD1 (5 bases). V was cut by 6 bases and J by 10 bases, with 13 bases left in between. The germline V gene encodes CDR1 SQVTM and CDR2 ANQGSEA. The CDR3 consists of 11 residues. The CDR3 loop is CSVRFSGEQFF. The CDR3 DNA is TGCAGCGTACGTTTCTCAGGGGAGCAGTTCTTC.

This clonotype was counted a few times. The chain has TRBV7-9 and TRBJ1-3; no definite D call. This CDR3 has 16 amino acids. Germline CDR1 reads SEHNR; CDR2 reads FQNEAQ (reference sequence). V lost 1 base and J 0 bases, leaving 10 bases between the germline ends. CDR3 loop: CASSLVRGGSGNTIYF. The CDR3 DNA reads TGTGCCAGCAGCTTAGTTCGGGGTGGCTCTGGAAACACCATATATTTT.

The table lists this clonotype with a few counts. This rearrangement joins TRBV4-1 to TRBJ2-1; weak D call: TRBD2 (5 bases). CDR1 and CDR2 from the germline V gene are MGHRA and YSYEKL. The CDR3 consists of 12 residues. V gave up 4 bases and J gave up 15 bases, with 16 bases separating them. CDR3 coding DNA: TGCGCCAGCAGCCCACTTACCGGGATCCGGTTCTTC. Its protein is CASSPLTGIRFF.

The table lists this clonotype with a count of one. The rearrangement uses TRBV4-3 and TRBJ2-1; D tentatively reads TRBD1 or TRBD2 (5 bases each). Trimming pared 0 bases from V and 2 bases from J, leaving 11 bases between. Looked up from germline, CDR1 is LGHNA and CDR2 is YSLEER. The CDR3 loop spans 16 amino acids. This chain's CDR3 is CASSQEGVGAYNEQFF. DNA for the CDR3: TGCGCCAGCAGCCAAGAGGGAGTAGGGGCCTACAATGAGCAGTTCTTC.

The V call is TRBV2, the J call TRBJ2-3, with D possibly being TRBD2 (5 bases). Germline V CDR1 and CDR2: SNHLY, FYNNEI. V was trimmed by 8 bases and J by 5 bases, leaving 11 bases between them. The CDR3 loop spans 12 amino acids. CDR3: CASRGPRDTQYF. The CDR3 region has the DNA TGTGCCAGCCGAGGGCCGAGAGATACGCAGTATTTT.

At least ten counts were recorded for this clonotype. This chain joins TRBV20-1 and TRBJ2-3; 8 bases match TRBD2. The germline V gene encodes CDR1 DFQATT and CDR2 SNEGSKA (reference sequence). V was pared by 6 bases and J by 4 bases, with 12 bases of the junction left unmatched. CDR3 length equals 15 residues. The CDR3 nucleotides read TGCAGTGCCGACGAACCGGGACTAGACGCAGATACGCAGTATTTT. Translated, it gives CSADEPGLDADTQYF.

The chain has TRBV7-2 and TRBJ2-1; weak D call: TRBD2 (6 bases). In germline, CDR1 is SGHTA, CDR2 FQGNSA. The CDR3 loop spans 15 amino acids. V lost 3 bases and J lost 0, with 9 bases in between. Written as DNA, the CDR3 is TGTGCCAGCAGCTTGGGCGGGACCTCCTACAATGAGCAGTTCTTC. It is translated as CASSLGGTSYNEQFF.

J is TRBJ1-5 and V is TRBV5-6, with D maybe TRBD1 (6 bases). Deletions cut 0 bases from V and 2 bases from J, with 12 bases between. Germline CDR1 SGHDT, CDR2 YYEEEE. CDR3 size: 16 residues. In DNA, the CDR3 is TGTGCCAGCAGCTTGGGTGGCAGGGGCGGCAATCAGCCCCAGCATTTT. Its translation: CASSLGGRGGNQPQHF.

The V call is TRBV27, the J call TRBJ2-7; D is possibly TRBD2 (6 bases). In germline, CDR1 is MNHEY, CDR2 SMNVEV (reference sequence). Trimming removed 6 bases from V and 0 bases from J, with 18 bases in between. The CDR3 is made up of 16 amino acids. The CDR3 DNA follows: TGTGCCAGCAGCCCCACGGGCGGGAAAAGCTCCTACGAGCAGTACGTC. This translates into CASSPTGGKSSYEQYV.

The CDR3 spells CASSNRDSKNIQYF. CDR3 DNA: TGTGCCAGCAGCAACAGGGATTCCAAAAACATTCAGTACTTC. V is TRBV28 and J is TRBJ2-4, with D perhaps matching TRBD1 (6 bases). Germline V gene sequence: CDR1 MDHEN, CDR2 SYDVKM. CDR3 length equals 14 residues. V gave up 6 bases and J gave up 2 bases, with 11 bases separating them.

The chain employs TRBV6-2 or TRBV6-3 and TRBJ2-7, with 7 bases identical to TRBD1. The CDR3 runs 16 residues. CDR1 MNHEY and CDR2 SVGEGT come from the germline V gene. V lost 4 bases to trimming and J lost 3 bases; unmatched junction nucleotides: 12. CDR3 sequence: CASSSDREWLFYEQYF. The CDR3, as DNA: TGTGCCAGCAGTTCCGACAGGGAGTGGCTGTTCTACGAGCAGTACTTC.

A single count supports this clonotype. The chain employs TRBV6-2 or TRBV6-3 and TRBJ1-1; TRBD1 matches 8 bases. This CDR3 contains 13 residues. J gave up 2 bases and V 10 bases, and 6 bases lay outside the gene matches. Germline-derived CDR1 and CDR2 are MNHEY and SVGEGT. Here the CDR3 reads CATGQGYNTEAFF. Written as DNA, the CDR3 is TGTGCCACCGGACAGGGTTACAACACTGAAGCTTTCTTT.

At least ten counts were recorded for this clonotype. The chain is built from TRBV6-2 or TRBV6-3 and TRBJ2-1, with 8 positions matching TRBD2. This CDR3 has 15 residues. Looked up from germline, CDR1 is MNHEY and CDR2 is SVGEGT. The trim removed 5 bases at V and 4 bases at J, leaving 7 bases unmatched. CDR3 nucleotide sequence: TGTGCCAGCAGTGAGGCGGGGGGAGATTACAATGAGCAGTTCTTC. It codes for CASSEAGGDYNEQFF.

This clonotype was counted only a few times. This chain links TRBV4-2 with TRBJ2-5; D remains ambiguous. Per the germline V gene, CDR1 is LGHNA and CDR2 is YNFKEQ. This CDR3 region has 15 residues. Trimming shortened V by 1 base and J by 5 bases, and 14 bases separated the two germline ends. The CDR3 is CASSQGSGFEETQYF. The CDR3 nucleotides read TGTGCCAGCAGCCAAGGGTCAGGCTTCGAGGAGACCCAGTACTTC.

This clonotype was seen only a few times. At one end the junction does not follow the germline gene, possibly because of a read error. V is TRBV7-9 and J is TRBJ2-1; D possibly corresponds to TRBD2 (6 bases). In germline, CDR1 is SEHNR, CDR2 FQNEAQ (reference sequence). CDR3 size: 16 residues. In nucleotides, the CDR3 is TGTGCCAGCAGTGATATTAAGGGCGGGGTCTACAACGAGCAGTTCTTC. It is translated as CASSDIKGGVYNEQFF.

The rearrangement joins TRBV7-2 to TRBJ2-7, with TRBD2 identical over 8 bases. The V segment lost 5 bases and the J segment 3 bases; nucleotides outside the gene matches: 9. The length of the CDR3 is 15 residues. Germline V gene lookup returns CDR1 SGHTA and CDR2 FQGNSA. As DNA, the CDR3 is TGTGCCAGCAGCCCGCGGCTAGCGGGCGACTACGAGCAGTACTTC. Its translation: CASSPRLAGDYEQYF.

This rearrangement joins TRBV4-1 to TRBJ1-1, with a possible D match to TRBD1 (5 bases). V gave up 10 bases and J gave up 1 base, with 16 bases separating them. Germline CDR1 and CDR2: MGHRA and YSYEKL. This CDR3 has 14 residues. This CDR3 reads CATTSGGGNTEAFF. Written as DNA, the CDR3 is TGCGCCACCACCAGCGGGGGAGGGAACACTGAAGCTTTCTTT.